Below are 20 T cell receptor beta chains sequenced from a single sample in a study of T cell clones after liver transplantation. Sequencing was performed with immunoSEQ multiplex PCR; in TCRdb, only in-frame clones are kept and a portion is missing. The sample lists about 9,200 clones, approximately 78% occurring once. Material: CD8+ T cells from blood, obtained at the 22-month timepoint. These receptors all stem from a human patient who received a liver transplant. Some T cells here may be from the graft donor.

DNA of the CDR3: TGCGCCAGCAGTGAGGTAGGGGATCCCTACGAGCAGTACTTC. Its translation is CASSEVGDPYEQYF. The J gene is TRBJ2-7, the V gene TRBV10-2; perhaps TRBD1 as D (5 bases). Per germline, CDR1 WSHSY and CDR2 SAAADI. Trimming shortened V by 2 bases and J by 2 bases, and 10 bases separated the two germline ends. The CDR3 sequence is 14 residues long.

V is TRBV4-2 and J is TRBJ1-3; TRBD1 matches 8 bases. V gave up 4 bases and J gave up 2 bases; unmatched junction bases: 1. CDR1 and CDR2 (germline): LGHNA, YNFKEQ. This CDR3 comprises 14 residues. The CDR3 loop is CASSLQGAGNTIYF. The CDR3 bases are TGTGCCAGCAGCCTACAGGGGGCTGGAAACACCATATATTTT.

This chain joins TRBV5-8 and TRBJ2-2; TRBD1 aligns across 9 bases. The CDR3 consists of 20 residues. The V gene end was trimmed by 1 base and the J gene end by 1 base; junction bases not matched to a gene: 14. Germline CDR1 SGHTS, CDR2 YDEGEE. CDR3 sequence (DNA): TGTGCCAGCAGCTTGACGATTGGGAAAGGGGGACAGGGGAACACCGGGGAGCTGTTTTTT. This translates into CASSLTIGKGGQGNTGELFF.

The chain uses TRBV4-1 and TRBJ2-1; D call uncertain. This CDR3 has 15 amino acids. Looked up from germline, CDR1 is MGHRA and CDR2 is YSYEKL. Trimming shortened V by 3 bases and J by 2 bases, and 11 bases separated the two germline ends. The CDR3 nucleotides are TGCGCCAGCAGCCATGGCCCACCACCCTACAATGAGCAGTTCTTC. Protein product: CASSHGPPPYNEQFF.

The chain joins TRBV4-2 to TRBJ2-7, with 8 bases matching TRBD1. V lost 4 bases to trimming and J lost 2 bases; unmatched junction nucleotides: 10. Germline V gene sequence: CDR1 LGHNA, CDR2 YNFKEQ. This CDR3 is built from 16 residues. The CDR3 DNA reads as TGTGCCAGCAGCCTTGTATCGACAGGGGCGGCCTACGAGCAGTACTTC. Its translation is CASSLVSTGAAYEQYF.

The chain uses TRBV25-1 and TRBJ2-7, with D unresolved. There are 13 residues in the CDR3. Trimming removed 1 base at V and 7 bases at J, with 11 bases between. CDR1 is MGHDK and CDR2 is SYGVNS in the germline V gene. The CDR3: CASSELVGREQYF. The CDR3 DNA sequence: TGTGCCAGCAGTGAATTGGTAGGGCGGGAGCAGTACTTC.

The rearrangement joins TRBV7-8 to TRBJ2-2; D gene ambiguous. Per germline, CDR1 SGHVS and CDR2 FQNEAQ. V was trimmed by 3 bases and J by 1 base, leaving 15 bases between them. This CDR3 comprises 17 residues. CDR3 in DNA: TGTGCCAGCAGCTTGATGTGGGTACGGCGGAACACCGGGGAGCTGTTTTTT. Protein: CASSLMWVRRNTGELFF. The full variable domain, with the rest looked up from reference TRBV7-8 and TRBJ2-2, is GAGVSQSPRYKVAKRGQDVALRCDPISGHVSLFWYQQALGQGPEFLTYFQNEAQLDKSGLPSDRFFAERPEGSVSTLKIQRTQQEDSAVYLCASSLMWVRRNTGELFFGEGSRLTVL.

The chain couples TRBV4-1 to TRBJ2-1, with D tentatively TRBD2 (7 bases). Trimming stripped 2 bases from V and 7 bases from J, with 15 bases between. The CDR3 extends over 15 amino acids. Germline loops: CDR1 MGHRA, CDR2 YSYEKL. Written as DNA, the CDR3 is TGCGCCAGCAGCCAATGGGGGGGGGCCGGAAATGAGCAGTTCTTC. This codes for CASSQWGGAGNEQFF.

The J gene is TRBJ2-3, the V gene TRBV6-5; TRBD1 might be the D (5 bases). Germline V gene lookup returns CDR1 MNHEY and CDR2 SVGAGI. Trimming took 0 bases from V and 3 from J, leaving 10 bases between them. The CDR3 length is 15 residues. The CDR3 here is CASSYSPQGTDTQYF. The CDR3 coding sequence is TGTGCCAGCAGTTACTCCCCGCAGGGAACAGATACGCAGTATTTT.

Concerning this clone itself: Additional DNA sequences in this sample encode the identical CDR3. This chain joins TRBV19 and TRBJ2-1; 7 nucleotides agree with TRBD1. This CDR3 is 13 amino acids long. Germline assignment: CDR1 LNHDA and CDR2 SQIVND (reference sequence). V was clipped by 3 bases and J by 7 bases; unmatched bases: 3. In DNA form, the CDR3 reads TGTGCCAGTAGTATTGGACAGGATAATGAGCAGTTCTTC. Translated, it gives CASSIGQDNEQFF.

This chain joins TRBV7-8 and TRBJ2-7; TRBD1 matches 8 bases. The CDR3 is made up of 14 amino acids. The J segment lost 3 bases and the V segment lost 1 base, leaving 2 bases of the junction unmatched. Germline CDR1 and CDR2: SGHVS and FQNEAQ. The chain's CDR3 is CASSLDRGSYEQYF. The DNA of the CDR3 is TGTGCCAGCAGCTTAGACAGGGGGAGCTACGAGCAGTACTTC.

This clone has more than one count but fewer than ten. Other DNA sequences in the same sample also yield this CDR3. The chain has TRBV7-3 and TRBJ2-6; TRBD1 matches 11 bases. Trimming cost V 2 bases and J 4 bases; bases outside gene matches: 4. The CDR3 contains 17 residues. CDR1 SGHTA and CDR2 FQGTGA come from the germline V gene. The chain's CDR3 is CASSLGQGAPGANVLTF. DNA for the CDR3: TGTGCCAGCAGCTTAGGACAGGGGGCGCCCGGGGCCAACGTCCTGACTTTC.

This clone was counted a single time. DNA for the CDR3: TGTGCCAGCGTCCATATTGACAGGGCCACTGAAGCTTTCTTT. Translation gives CASVHIDRATEAFF. The chain has TRBV2 and TRBJ1-1; 7 bases line up with TRBD1. With V trimmed by 8 bases and J by 4 bases, 10 bases remained unmatched. Germline lookup yields CDR1 SNHLY and CDR2 FYNNEI. The CDR3 runs to 14 residues.

This chain links TRBV4-1 with TRBJ2-2, with 7 nucleotides matching TRBD1. Germline V gene data show CDR1 as MGHRA and CDR2 as YSYEKL. The CDR3 length is 18 residues. The trim removed 4 bases at V and 3 bases at J, leaving 14 bases unmatched. The CDR3, as DNA: TGCGCCAGCAGCCCCTTCCCCCACGGGACAGATTACACCGGGGAGCTGTTTTTT. This sequence encodes CASSPFPHGTDYTGELFF.

On this clone: One end of the junction varies from germline; a read error may be responsible. V and J are TRBV7-7 and TRBJ2-2; D is uncertain. This CDR3 has 12 amino acids. Per germline, CDR1 SSHAT and CDR2 FNYEAQ (reference sequence). CDR3 protein: CASSLKYGELFF. The CDR3 DNA follows: TGTGCTAGCAGCTTAAAGTACGGGGAGCTGTTTTTT.

This chain's CDR3 is CASSSPDSGANVLTF. The CDR3 DNA follows: TGTGCCAGCAGCTCCCCAGACTCTGGGGCCAACGTCCTGACTTTC. This chain links TRBV7-9 with TRBJ2-6; D unclear. The length of the CDR3 is 15 residues. CDR1 and CDR2 (germline): SEHNR, FQNEAQ (reference sequence). V lost 4 bases, J lost 0 bases, and 7 bases lay in between.

V usage is TRBV4-1 and J usage is TRBJ1-2; TRBD1 agrees at 9 bases. CDR3 size: 15 residues. V was clipped by 5 bases and J by 5 bases; unmatched bases: 9. Germline CDR1 is MGHRA and CDR2 is YSYEKL. The CDR3, as DNA: TGCGCCAGCAGCTTCCGACAGGGGGTACAGTATGGCTACACCTTC. Translated: CASSFRQGVQYGYTF.

In its sample, this clone was seen a few times. The chain has TRBV4-2 and TRBJ1-6, with TRBD1 as a possible D gene (5 bases). This CDR3 is built from 15 residues. Trimming removed 2 bases at V and 7 bases at J, with 12 bases between. Germline CDR1 and CDR2: LGHNA and YNFKEQ. In DNA form, the CDR3 reads TGTGCCAGCAGCCAATTGTGGGGGAGGAATTCACCCCTCCACTTT. Protein: CASSQLWGRNSPLHF.

This clone was seen once. V usage is TRBV4-1 and J usage is TRBJ1-2; D not resolved. Germline values: CDR1 MGHRA, CDR2 YSYEKL. The ends were cut back, 2 bases at V and 0 bases at J, with 7 bases in the middle. CDR3 length: 14 residues. CDR3 sequence: CASSQYGTNYGYTF. Here the CDR3 DNA reads TGCGCCAGCAGCCAATACGGAACTAACTATGGCTACACCTTC.

This sequence joins TRBV7-6 and TRBJ1-1; D is uncertain. This CDR3 region has 16 residues. Germline assignment: CDR1 SGHVS and CDR2 FNYEAQ. V was shortened by 1 base and J by 1 base, with 13 bases between the two germline ends. Here the CDR3 reads CASSLGVMVENTEAFF. The CDR3, as DNA: TGTGCCAGCAGCTTAGGAGTTATGGTGGAGAACACTGAAGCTTTCTTT.